This T cell receptor beta chain was identified during a study of CD8 T cells in ankylosing spondylitis. A single record per CDR3 protein comes from TCRdb applying MiXCR to the 5' RACE reads. The sample records some 840,000 distinct CDR3 sequences, roughly 10% being singletons. In this sample, this clonotype turned up a few times. Its antigen remains unknown. The CDR3 is 16 residues long. CDR1 KGHSH and CDR2 LQKENI come from the germline V gene. V lost 1 base and J lost 8; bases outside the gene matches: 11. Findings and limits, study-wide: Roughly eight highly homologous variants made up a TCR beta motif that seemed to typify ankylosing spondylitis blood. Disease-linked clones were CD8+ and relatively rare in peripheral blood.

The sample comprised blood, either unsorted or a sorted T cell fraction (not recorded which). The sequence was collected from a male donor with ankylosing spondylitis. The V and J genes are TRBV18 and TRBJ1-2, with 9 bases lining up with TRBD1. The DNA of the CDR3 is TGTGCCAGCTCACCACTCCGGGACAGGGATCAAGGGGGCTACACCTTC. As protein: CASSPLRDRDQGGYTF.